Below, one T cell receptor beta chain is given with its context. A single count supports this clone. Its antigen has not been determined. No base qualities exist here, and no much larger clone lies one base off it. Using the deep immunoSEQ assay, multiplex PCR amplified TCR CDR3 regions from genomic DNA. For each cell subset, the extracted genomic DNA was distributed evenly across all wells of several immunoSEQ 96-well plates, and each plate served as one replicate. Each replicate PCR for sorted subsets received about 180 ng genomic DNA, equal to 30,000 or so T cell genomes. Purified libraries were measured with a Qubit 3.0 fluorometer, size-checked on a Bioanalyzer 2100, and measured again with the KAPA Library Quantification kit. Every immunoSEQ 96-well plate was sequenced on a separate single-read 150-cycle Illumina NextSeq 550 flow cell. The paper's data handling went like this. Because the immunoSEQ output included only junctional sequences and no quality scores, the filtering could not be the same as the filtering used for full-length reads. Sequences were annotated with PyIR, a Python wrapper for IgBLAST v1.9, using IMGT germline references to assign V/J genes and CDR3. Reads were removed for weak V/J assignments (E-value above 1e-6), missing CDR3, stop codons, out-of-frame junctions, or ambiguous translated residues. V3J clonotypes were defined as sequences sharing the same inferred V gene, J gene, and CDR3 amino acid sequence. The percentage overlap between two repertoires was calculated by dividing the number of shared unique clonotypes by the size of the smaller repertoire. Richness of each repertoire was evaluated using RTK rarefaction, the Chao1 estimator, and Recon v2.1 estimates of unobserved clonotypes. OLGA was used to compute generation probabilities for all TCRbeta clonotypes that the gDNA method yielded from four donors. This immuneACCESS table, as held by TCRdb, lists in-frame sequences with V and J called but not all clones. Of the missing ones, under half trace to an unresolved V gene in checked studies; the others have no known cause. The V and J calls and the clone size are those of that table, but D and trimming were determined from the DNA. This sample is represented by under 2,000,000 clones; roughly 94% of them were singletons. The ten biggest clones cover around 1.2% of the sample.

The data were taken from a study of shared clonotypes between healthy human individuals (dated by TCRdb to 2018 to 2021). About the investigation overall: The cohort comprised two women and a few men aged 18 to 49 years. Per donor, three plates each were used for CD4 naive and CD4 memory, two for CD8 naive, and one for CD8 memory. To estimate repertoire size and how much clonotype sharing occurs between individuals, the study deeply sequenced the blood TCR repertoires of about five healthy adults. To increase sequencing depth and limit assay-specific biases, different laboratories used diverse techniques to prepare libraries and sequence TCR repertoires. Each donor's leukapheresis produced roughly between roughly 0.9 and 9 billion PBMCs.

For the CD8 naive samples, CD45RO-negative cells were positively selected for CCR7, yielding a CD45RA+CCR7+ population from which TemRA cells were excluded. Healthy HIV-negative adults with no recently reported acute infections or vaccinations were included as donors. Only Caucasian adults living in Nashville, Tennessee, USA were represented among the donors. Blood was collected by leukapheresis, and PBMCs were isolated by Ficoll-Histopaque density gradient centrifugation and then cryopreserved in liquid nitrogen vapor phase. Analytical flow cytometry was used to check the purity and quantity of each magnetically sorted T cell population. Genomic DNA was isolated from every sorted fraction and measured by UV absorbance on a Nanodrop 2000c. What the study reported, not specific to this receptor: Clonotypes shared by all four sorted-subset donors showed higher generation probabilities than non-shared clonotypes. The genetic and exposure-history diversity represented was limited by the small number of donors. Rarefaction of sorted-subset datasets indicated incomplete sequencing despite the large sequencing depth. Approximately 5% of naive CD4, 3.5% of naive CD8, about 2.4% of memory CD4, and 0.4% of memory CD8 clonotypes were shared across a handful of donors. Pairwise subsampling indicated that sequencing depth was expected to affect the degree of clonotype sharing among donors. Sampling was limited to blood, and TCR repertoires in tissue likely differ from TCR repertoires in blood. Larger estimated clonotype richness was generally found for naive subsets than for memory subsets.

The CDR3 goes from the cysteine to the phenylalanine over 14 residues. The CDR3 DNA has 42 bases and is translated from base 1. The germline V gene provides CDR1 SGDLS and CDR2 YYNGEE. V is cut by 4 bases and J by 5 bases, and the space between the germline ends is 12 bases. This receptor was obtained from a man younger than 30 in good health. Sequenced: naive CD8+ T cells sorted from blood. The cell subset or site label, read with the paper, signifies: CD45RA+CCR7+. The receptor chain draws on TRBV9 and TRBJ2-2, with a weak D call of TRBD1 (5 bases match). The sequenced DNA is TGTGCCAGCAGCTTAGGGGTCGGTACCGGGGAGCTGTTTTTT. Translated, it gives CASSLGVGTGELFF.